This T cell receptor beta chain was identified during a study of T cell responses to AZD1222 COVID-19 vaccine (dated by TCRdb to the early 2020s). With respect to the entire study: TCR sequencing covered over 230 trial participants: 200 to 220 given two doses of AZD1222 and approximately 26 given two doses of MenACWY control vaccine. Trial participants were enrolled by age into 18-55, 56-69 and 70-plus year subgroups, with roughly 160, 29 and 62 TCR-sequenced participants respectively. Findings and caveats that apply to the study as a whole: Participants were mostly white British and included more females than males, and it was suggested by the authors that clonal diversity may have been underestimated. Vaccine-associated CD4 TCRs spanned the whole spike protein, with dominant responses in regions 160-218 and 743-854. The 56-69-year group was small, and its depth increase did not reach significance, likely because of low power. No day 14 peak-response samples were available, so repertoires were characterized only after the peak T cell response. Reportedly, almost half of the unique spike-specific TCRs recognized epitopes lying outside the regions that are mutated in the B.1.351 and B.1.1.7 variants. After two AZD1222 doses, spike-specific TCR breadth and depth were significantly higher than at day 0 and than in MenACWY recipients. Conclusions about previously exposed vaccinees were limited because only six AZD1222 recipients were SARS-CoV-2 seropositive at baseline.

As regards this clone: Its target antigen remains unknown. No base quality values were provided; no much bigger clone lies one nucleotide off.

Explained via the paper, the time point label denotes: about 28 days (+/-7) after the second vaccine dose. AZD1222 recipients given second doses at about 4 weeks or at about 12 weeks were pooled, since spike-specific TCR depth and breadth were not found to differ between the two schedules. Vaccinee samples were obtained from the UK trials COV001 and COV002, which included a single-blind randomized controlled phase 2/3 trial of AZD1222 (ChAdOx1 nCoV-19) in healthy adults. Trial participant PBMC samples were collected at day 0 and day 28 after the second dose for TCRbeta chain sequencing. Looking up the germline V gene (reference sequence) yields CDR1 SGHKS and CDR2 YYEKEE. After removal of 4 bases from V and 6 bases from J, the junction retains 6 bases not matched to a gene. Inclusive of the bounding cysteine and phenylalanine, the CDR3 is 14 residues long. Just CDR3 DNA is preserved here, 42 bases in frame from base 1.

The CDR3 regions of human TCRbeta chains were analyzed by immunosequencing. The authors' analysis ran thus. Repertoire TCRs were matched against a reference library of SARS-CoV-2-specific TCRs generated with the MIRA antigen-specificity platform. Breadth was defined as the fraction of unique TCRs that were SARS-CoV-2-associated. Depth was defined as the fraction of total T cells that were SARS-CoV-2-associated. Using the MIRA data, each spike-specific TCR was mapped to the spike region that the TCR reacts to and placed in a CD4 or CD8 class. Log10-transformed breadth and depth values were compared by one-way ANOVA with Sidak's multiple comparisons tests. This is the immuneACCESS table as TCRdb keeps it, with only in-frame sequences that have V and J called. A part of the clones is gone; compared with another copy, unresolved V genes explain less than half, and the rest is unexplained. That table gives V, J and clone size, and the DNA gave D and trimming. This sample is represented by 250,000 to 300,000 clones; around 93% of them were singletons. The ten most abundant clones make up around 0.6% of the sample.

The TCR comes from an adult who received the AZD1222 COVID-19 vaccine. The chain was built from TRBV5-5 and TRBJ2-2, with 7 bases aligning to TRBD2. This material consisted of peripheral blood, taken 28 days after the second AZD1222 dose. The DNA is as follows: TGTGCCAGCAGCGGGAGGGGCCGGGCCGGGGAGCTGTTTTTT. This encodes CASSGRGRAGELFF.